This TCR beta chain appears in the sequencing data of a study of T cells after yellow fever vaccination. Whole-study results and caveats: A small proportion of clonotypes was detected in both the CD4 and CD8 compartments. Contamination of FACS-sorted repertoires by abundant clonotypes from the bulk population could occur. On re-exposure, the response was weaker but peaked faster, at day 5 versus 15.

This clonotype has just a few counts. Its antigen is as yet unknown. Universal primer sites and UMIs were introduced during 5'RACE template-switching synthesis of TCR cDNA. A single record per CDR3 protein comes from TCRdb applying MiXCR to the 5' RACE reads. Of hundreds of thousands of distinct CDR3 sequences in the sample, around an eighth were seen once. The CDR3 contains 16 residues. J was trimmed by 1 base and V by 4 bases; bases with no gene match: 7. Source: PBMCs, taken on the day of the yellow fever booster vaccination. The chain couples TRBV12-3 or TRBV12-4 to TRBJ2-1, with 7 bases matching TRBD2. The source is a man aged 25 to 40 who received the YFV17D yellow fever vaccine. This CDR3 is CASSSLASRSYNEQFF. The DNA for the CDR3 is TGTGCCAGCAGTTCACTAGCGTCAAGGTCCTACAATGAGCAGTTCTTC.